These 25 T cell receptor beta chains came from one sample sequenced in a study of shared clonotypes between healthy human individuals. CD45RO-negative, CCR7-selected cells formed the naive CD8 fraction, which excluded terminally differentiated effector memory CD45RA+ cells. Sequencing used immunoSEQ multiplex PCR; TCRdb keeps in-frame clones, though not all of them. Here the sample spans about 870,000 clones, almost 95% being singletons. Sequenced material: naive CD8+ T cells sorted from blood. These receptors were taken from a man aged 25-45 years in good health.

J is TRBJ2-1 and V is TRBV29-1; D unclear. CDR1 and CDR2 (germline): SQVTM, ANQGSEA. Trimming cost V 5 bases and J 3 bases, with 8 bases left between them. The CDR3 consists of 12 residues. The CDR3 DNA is TGCAGCGTTAAGACTGACTACAATGAGCAGTTCTTC. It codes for CSVKTDYNEQFF.

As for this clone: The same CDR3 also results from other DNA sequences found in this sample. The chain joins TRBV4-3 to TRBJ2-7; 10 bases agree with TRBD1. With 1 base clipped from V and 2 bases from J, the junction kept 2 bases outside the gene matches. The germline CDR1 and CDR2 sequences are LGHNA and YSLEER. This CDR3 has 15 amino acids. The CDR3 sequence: CASSQGDRGPYEQYF. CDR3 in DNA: TGCGCCAGCAGCCAAGGGGACAGGGGACCCTACGAGCAGTACTTC.

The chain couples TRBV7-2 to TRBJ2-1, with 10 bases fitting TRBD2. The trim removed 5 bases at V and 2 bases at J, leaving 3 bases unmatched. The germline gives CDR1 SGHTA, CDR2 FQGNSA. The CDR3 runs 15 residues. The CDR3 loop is CASSPTSGTYNEQFF. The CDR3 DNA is TGTGCCAGCAGCCCTACTAGCGGGACCTACAATGAGCAGTTCTTC.

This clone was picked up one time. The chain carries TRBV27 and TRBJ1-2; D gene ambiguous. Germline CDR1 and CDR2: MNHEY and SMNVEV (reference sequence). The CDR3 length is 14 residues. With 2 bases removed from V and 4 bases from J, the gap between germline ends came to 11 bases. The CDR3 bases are TGTGCCAGCAGTTTAAGGCCGTTTGTCTATGGCTACACCTTC. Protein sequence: CASSLRPFVYGYTF.

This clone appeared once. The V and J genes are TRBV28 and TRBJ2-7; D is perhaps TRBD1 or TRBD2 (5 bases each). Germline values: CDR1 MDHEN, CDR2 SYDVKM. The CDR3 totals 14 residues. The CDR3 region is CFRGPSGHSYEQYF. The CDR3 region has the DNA TGTTTCCGGGGCCCTTCGGGCCACTCCTACGAGCAGTACTTC.

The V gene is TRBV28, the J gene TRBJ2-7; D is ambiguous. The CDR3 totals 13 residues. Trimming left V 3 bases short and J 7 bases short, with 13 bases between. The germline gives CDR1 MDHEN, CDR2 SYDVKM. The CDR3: CASSLGSAREQYF. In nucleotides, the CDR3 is TGTGCCAGCAGTTTGGGGTCAGCCAGGGAGCAGTACTTC. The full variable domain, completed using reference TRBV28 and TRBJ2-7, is DVKVTQSSRYLVKRTGEKVFLECVQDMDHENMFWYRQDPGLGLRLIYFSYDVKMKEKGDIPEGYSVSREKKERFSLILESASTNQTSMYLCASSLGSAREQYFGPGTRLTVT.

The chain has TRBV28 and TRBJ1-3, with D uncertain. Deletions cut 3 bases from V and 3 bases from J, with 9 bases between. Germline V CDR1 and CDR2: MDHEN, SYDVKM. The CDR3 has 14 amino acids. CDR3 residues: CASSLGGSGNTIYF. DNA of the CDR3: TGTGCCAGCAGTTTGGGAGGGAGTGGAAACACCATATATTTT.

CDR3 DNA: TGCGCCAGCAGCCCCTTCCCCGGACAGGACCCCGAGCAGTTCTTC. It specifies CASSPFPGQDPEQFF. The genes are TRBV5-1 and TRBJ2-1, with 7 bases fitting TRBD1. Germline assignment: CDR1 SGHRS and CDR2 YFSETQ. Germline trimming cut 4 bases from V and 10 bases from J; bases unmatched to any gene: 14. The CDR3 covers 15 residues.

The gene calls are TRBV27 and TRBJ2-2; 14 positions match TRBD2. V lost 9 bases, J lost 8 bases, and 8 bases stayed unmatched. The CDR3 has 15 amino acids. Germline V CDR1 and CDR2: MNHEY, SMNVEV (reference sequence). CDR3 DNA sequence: TGTGCCAGTTTCGGGACTAGCGGGAGTGAGGGGGAGCTGTTTTTT. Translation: CASFGTSGSEGELFF.

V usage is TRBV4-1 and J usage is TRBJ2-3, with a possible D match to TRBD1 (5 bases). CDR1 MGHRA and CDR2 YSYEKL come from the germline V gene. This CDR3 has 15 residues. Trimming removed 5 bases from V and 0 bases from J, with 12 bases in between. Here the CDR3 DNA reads TGCGCCAGCAGCAGAAAACAGGACAGCACAGATACGCAGTATTTT. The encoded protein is CASSRKQDSTDTQYF.

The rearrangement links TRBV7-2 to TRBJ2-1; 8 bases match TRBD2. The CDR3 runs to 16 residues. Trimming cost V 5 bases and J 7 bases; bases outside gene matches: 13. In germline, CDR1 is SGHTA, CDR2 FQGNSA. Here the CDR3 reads CASSPGGRSWWNEQFF. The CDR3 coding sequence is TGTGCCAGCAGCCCGGGGGGGAGGTCTTGGTGGAATGAGCAGTTCTTC.

CDR3 protein: CASSQGEGVLPYEQYF. The CDR3 region has the DNA TGCGCCAGCAGCCAAGGCGAGGGGGTCCTACCCTACGAGCAGTACTTC. This chain links TRBV4-3 with TRBJ2-7; TRBD1 is a possible D gene (6 bases). This CDR3 has 16 residues. Looked up from germline, CDR1 is LGHNA and CDR2 is YSLEER. V was shortened by 1 base and J by 2 bases, with 15 bases between the two germline ends.

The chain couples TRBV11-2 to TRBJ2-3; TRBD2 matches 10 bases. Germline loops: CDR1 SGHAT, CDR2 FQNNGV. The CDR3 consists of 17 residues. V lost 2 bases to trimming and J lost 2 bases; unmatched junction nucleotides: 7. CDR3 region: CASSLTLAGGNTDTQYF. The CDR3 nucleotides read TGTGCCAGCAGCTTAACCTTAGCGGGAGGAAACACAGATACGCAGTATTTT.

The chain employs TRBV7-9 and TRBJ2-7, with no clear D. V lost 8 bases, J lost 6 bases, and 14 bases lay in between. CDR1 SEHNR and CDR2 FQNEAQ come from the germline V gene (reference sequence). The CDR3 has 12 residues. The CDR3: CASSSISGEQYF. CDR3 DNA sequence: TGTGCCAGCTCCTCCATATCAGGCGAGCAGTACTTC.

In nucleotides, the CDR3 is TGTGCCAGCAGTTTTAACAGGGGCTATGGCTACACCTTC. Translated, it gives CASSFNRGYGYTF. The rearrangement uses TRBV27 and TRBJ1-2, with 7 nucleotides matching TRBD1. J lost 4 bases, V lost 3 bases, and 2 bases had no gene match. This CDR3 is 13 amino acids long. Germline V gene data show CDR1 as MNHEY and CDR2 as SMNVEV (reference sequence).

The CDR3 sequence is CASSPSRDLSGANVLTF. The CDR3 nucleotides read TGTGCCAGCAGCCCCTCAAGGGATTTGAGTGGGGCCAACGTCCTGACTTTC. The chain carries TRBV7-9 and TRBJ2-6; D not certain. Trimming cost V 5 bases and J 3 bases, with 17 bases left between them. The CDR3 consists of 17 residues. From germline, CDR1 is SEHNR and CDR2 FQNEAQ (reference sequence).

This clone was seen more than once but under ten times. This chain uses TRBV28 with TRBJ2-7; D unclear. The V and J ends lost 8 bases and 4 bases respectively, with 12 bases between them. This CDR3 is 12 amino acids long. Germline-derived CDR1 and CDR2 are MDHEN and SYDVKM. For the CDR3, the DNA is TGTGCCAGCGCCTCAAAGACTTACGAGCAGTACTTC. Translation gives CASASKTYEQYF. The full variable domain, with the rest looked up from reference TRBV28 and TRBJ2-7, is DVKVTQSSRYLVKRTGEKVFLECVQDMDHENMFWYRQDPGLGLRLIYFSYDVKMKEKGDIPEGYSVSREKKERFSLILESASTNQTSMYLCASASKTYEQYFGPGTRLTVT.

In DNA form, the CDR3 reads TGTGCCAGCAGCTTAGTGAATTTGATCGATGAGCAGTTCTTC. Residues: CASSLVNLIDEQFF. This chain links TRBV7-2 with TRBJ2-1; the D is unclear. V was cut by 1 base and J by 8 bases, with 12 bases left in between. CDR3 length: 14 amino acids. CDR1 SGHTA and CDR2 FQGNSA come from the germline V gene.

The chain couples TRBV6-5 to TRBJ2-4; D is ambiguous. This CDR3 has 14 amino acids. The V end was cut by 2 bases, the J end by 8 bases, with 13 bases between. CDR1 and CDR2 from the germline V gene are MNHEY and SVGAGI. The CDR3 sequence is CASSYGQNLDIQYF. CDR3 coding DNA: TGTGCCAGCAGTTACGGGCAGAATTTAGACATTCAGTACTTC.

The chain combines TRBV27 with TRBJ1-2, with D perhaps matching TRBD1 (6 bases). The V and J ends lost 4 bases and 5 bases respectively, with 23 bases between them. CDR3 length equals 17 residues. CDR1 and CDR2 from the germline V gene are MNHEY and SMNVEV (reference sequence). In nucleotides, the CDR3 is TGTGCCAGCAGTTCGCTCGCGGGACAAATAAGCCTTTATGGCTACACCTTC. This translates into CASSSLAGQISLYGYTF.

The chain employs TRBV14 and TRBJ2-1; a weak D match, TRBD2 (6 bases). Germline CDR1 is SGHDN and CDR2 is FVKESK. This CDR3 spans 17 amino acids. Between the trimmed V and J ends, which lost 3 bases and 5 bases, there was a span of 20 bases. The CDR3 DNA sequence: TGTGCCAGCAGCCAGAGACCGGGACTCCACCTCGACAATGAGCAGTTCTTC. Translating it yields CASSQRPGLHLDNEQFF.

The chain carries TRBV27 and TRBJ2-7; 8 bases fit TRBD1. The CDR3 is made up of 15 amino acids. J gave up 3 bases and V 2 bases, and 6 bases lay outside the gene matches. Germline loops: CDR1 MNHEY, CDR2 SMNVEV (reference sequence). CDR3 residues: CASSLPGQGYYEQYF. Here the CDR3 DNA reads TGTGCCAGCAGTTTACCTGGACAGGGATACTACGAGCAGTACTTC.

CDR3 loop: CSVRGLAGRLQETQYF. The CDR3 DNA follows: TGCAGCGTTCGTGGACTAGCGGGGCGGCTACAAGAGACCCAGTACTTC. The chain employs TRBV29-1 and TRBJ2-5, with 12 bases lining up with TRBD2. Germline V CDR1 and CDR2: SQVTM, ANQGSEA. V was pared by 5 bases and J by 2 bases, with 9 bases of the junction left unmatched. This CDR3 has 16 amino acids.

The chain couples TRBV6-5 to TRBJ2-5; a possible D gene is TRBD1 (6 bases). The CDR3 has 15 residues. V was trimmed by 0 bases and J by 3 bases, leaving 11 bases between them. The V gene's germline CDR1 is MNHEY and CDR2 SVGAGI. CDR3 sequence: CASSYSRTVKETQYF. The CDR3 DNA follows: TGTGCCAGCAGTTACTCAAGGACAGTTAAAGAGACCCAGTACTTC.

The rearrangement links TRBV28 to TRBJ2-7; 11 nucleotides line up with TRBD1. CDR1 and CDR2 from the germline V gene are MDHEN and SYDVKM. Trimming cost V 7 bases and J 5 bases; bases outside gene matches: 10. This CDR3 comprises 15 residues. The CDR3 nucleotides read TGTGCCAGCAAGTACCCGGGACAGGGGGGCCACGAGCAGTACTTC. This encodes CASKYPGQGGHEQYF.